These 5 T cell receptor beta chains came from one sample sequenced in a study of shared clonotypes between healthy human individuals. Clones were read by immunoSEQ multiplex PCR, and TCRdb kept only the in-frame ones, dropping some. The sample carries 2.5 million or so clones, more than 80% recorded once. Input material: naive CD4+ T cells sorted from blood. As for subset: CD45RA+ positively selected. Receptor source: a man younger than 35 in good health.

This chain uses TRBV11-3 with TRBJ2-5; TRBD1 matches 7 bases. The J call is uncertain, as TRBJ2-7 better fits the DNA end. The CDR3 loop spans 15 amino acids. Germline lookup yields CDR1 SGHNT and CDR2 YENEEA. Here the CDR3 reads CASSLDGTAPGEQYF. The DNA for the CDR3 is TGTGCCAGCAGCTTAGACGGGACAGCCCCGGGCGAGCAGTACTTC.

This chain joins TRBV5-6 and TRBJ2-6; TRBD1 aligns across 8 bases. The V and J ends lost 3 bases and 4 bases, in that order; junction bases with no gene match: 3. Germline V lookup: CDR1 SGHDT, CDR2 YYEEEE. The CDR3 sequence is 15 residues long. The CDR3 DNA sequence: TGTGCCAGCAGCTACAGGGGGTACGGGGCCAACGTCCTGACTTTC. As protein: CASSYRGYGANVLTF.

This chain uses TRBV2 with TRBJ2-7; 11 bases match TRBD2. The J segment lost 0 bases and the V segment lost 7 bases, leaving 5 bases of the junction unmatched. The CDR3 is made up of 15 amino acids. Looked up from germline, CDR1 is SNHLY and CDR2 is FYNNEI. DNA for the CDR3: TGTGCCAGCACCGGACTAGCGGGTTACTCCTACGAGCAGTACTTC. Residues: CASTGLAGYSYEQYF.

V usage is TRBV7-8 and J usage is TRBJ1-5, with TRBD1 matching 7 bases. Trimming took 8 bases from V and 5 from J; bases not matched to a gene: 12. The CDR3 covers 15 residues. The germline V gene has CDR1 SGHVS and CDR2 FQNEAQ. The CDR3 DNA follows: TGTGCCAGCGGAGAGGGGGCTCCAGGCGATCAGCCCCAGCATTTT. Translation: CASGEGAPGDQPQHF.

The J gene is TRBJ1-1, the V gene TRBV30, with 7 bases identical to TRBD1. The J segment lost 4 bases and the V segment lost 0 bases, leaving 2 bases of the junction unmatched. The length of the CDR3 is 13 residues. Germline assignment: CDR1 GTSNPN and CDR2 SVGIG (reference sequence). The CDR3, as DNA: TGTGCCTGGAGTGTCGGACAGGCCACTGAAGCTTTCTTT. Residues: CAWSVGQATEAFF.